A single sample gave rise to the 10 T cell receptor beta chains below, sequenced in a study of T cell responses to AZD1222 COVID-19 vaccine. Assay: immunoSEQ multiplex PCR; the TCRdb copy retains only in-frame clones and omits some. The profile shows about 85,000 clones, approximately 89% of them singletons. This sample comprised peripheral blood, obtained on day 0 of AZD1222 vaccination. These TCRs come from an adult in good health.

This chain links TRBV3-1 (or the pseudogene TRBV3-2) with TRBJ2-2; maybe TRBD1 (6 bases). The CDR3 loop spans 14 amino acids. Germline CDR1 is LGHDT and CDR2 is YNNKEL (reference sequence). Trimming pared 4 bases from V and 6 bases from J, leaving 12 bases between. CDR3 amino acids: CASSLLGGPGELFF. The CDR3 coding sequence is TGTGCCAGCAGCCTCTTAGGGGGTCCCGGGGAGCTGTTTTTT.

The chain has TRBV18 and TRBJ1-5; D is uncertain. Trimming stripped 6 bases from V and 0 bases from J, with 18 bases between. Germline CDR1 and CDR2: KGHSH and LQKENI. The CDR3 sequence is 17 residues long. CDR3 DNA sequence: TGTGCCAGCTCCCGGGGAATGCTCATTGATAGCAATCAGCCCCAGCATTTT. This translates into CASSRGMLIDSNQPQHF.

The chain combines TRBV6-2 or TRBV6-3 with TRBJ2-7, with 7 bases identical to TRBD1. Trimming removed 2 bases from V and 12 bases from J; junction bases left unmatched: 13. This CDR3 is 14 amino acids long. In germline, CDR1 is MNHEY, CDR2 SVGEGT. CDR3 nucleotide sequence: TGTGCCAGCAGTTACCGAGGGACAGTAGCATACGGGTACTTC. It translates to CASSYRGTVAYGYF.

The genes are TRBV5-1 and TRBJ2-3; 9 nucleotides align to TRBD2. Germline values: CDR1 SGHRS, CDR2 YFSETQ. With V trimmed by 7 bases and J by 6 bases, 9 bases remained unmatched. The CDR3 sequence is 14 residues long. This CDR3 is CASGSGGGADTQYF. The CDR3 nucleotides read TGCGCCAGCGGTTCTGGCGGGGGGGCCGATACGCAGTATTTT.

This clone was seen only a few times. DNA of the CDR3: TGTGCCAGCAGCCGACGGACAGGGGAAAGTTCACCCCTCCACTTT. Translated, it gives CASSRRTGESSPLHF. The chain is built from TRBV6-5 and TRBJ1-6, with 9 nucleotides matching TRBD1. Germline-derived CDR1 and CDR2 are MNHEY and SVGAGI. This CDR3 is 15 amino acids long. With 6 bases clipped from V and 9 bases from J, the junction kept 9 bases outside the gene matches.

V gene TRBV3-1 (or the pseudogene TRBV3-2) combines with J gene TRBJ2-5; tentative D call: TRBD2 (5 bases). Germline CDR1 LGHDT, CDR2 YNNKEL (reference sequence). Trimming took 4 bases from V and 4 from J, leaving 16 bases between them. The CDR3 sequence is 15 residues long. CDR3 residues: CASSPPGEKGETQYF. For the CDR3, the DNA is TGTGCCAGCAGCCCCCCCGGGGAGAAAGGAGAGACCCAGTACTTC.

The V gene is TRBV19, the J gene TRBJ2-6; TRBD1 aligns across 8 bases. In germline, CDR1 is LNHDA, CDR2 SQIVND (reference sequence). The length of the CDR3 is 19 residues. V was pared by 5 bases and J by 0 bases, with 12 bases of the junction left unmatched. The CDR3 DNA sequence: TGTGCCAGTAGTGGTCGTCCAGGGGGCAGTCACTCTGGGGCCAACGTCCTGACTTTC. Its translation is CASSGRPGGSHSGANVLTF.

The chain carries TRBV18 and TRBJ2-1; D is possibly TRBD2 (5 bases). V dropped 0 bases and J dropped 7 bases, with 22 bases sitting between them. Germline assignment: CDR1 KGHSH and CDR2 LQKENI. The CDR3 has 18 residues. The CDR3 region is CASSPPRASGGRLNEQFF. Written as DNA, the CDR3 is TGTGCCAGCTCACCACCGCGCGCGAGCGGAGGAAGGTTGAATGAGCAGTTCTTC.

The chain is built from TRBV3-1 (or the pseudogene TRBV3-2) and TRBJ1-2; D unresolved. This CDR3 comprises 15 residues. Between the trimmed V and J ends, which lost 0 bases and 3 bases, there was a span of 11 bases. The germline CDR1 and CDR2 sequences are LGHDT and YNNKEL (reference sequence). The CDR3 DNA follows: TGTGCCAGCAGCCAAGATCATCAAGGGTACTATGGCTACACCTTC. It specifies CASSQDHQGYYGYTF.

The chain employs TRBV7-2 and TRBJ2-3, with no clear D. With 5 bases removed from V and 6 bases from J, the gap between germline ends came to 15 bases. The CDR3 spans 14 residues. The germline CDR1 and CDR2 sequences are SGHTA and FQGNSA. The CDR3 here is CASSLDRVLDTQYF. CDR3 coding DNA: TGTGCCAGCAGCCTGGATAGGGTACTTGATACGCAGTATTTT.